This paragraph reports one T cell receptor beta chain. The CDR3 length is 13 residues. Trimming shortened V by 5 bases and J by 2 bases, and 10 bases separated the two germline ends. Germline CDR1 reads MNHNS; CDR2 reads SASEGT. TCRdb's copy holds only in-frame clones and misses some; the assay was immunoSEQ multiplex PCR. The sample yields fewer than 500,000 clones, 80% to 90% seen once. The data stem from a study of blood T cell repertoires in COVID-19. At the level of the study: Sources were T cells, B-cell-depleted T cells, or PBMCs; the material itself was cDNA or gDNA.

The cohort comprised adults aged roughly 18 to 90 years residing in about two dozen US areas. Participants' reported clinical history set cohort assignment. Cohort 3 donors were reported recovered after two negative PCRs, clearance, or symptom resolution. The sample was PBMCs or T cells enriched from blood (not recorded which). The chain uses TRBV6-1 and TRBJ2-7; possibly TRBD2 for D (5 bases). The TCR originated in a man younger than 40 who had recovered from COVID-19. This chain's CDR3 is CASSTGSPYEQYF. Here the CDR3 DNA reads TGTGCCAGCAGTACGGGATCTCCCTACGAGCAGTACTTC.